These 9 T cell receptor beta chains came from one sample sequenced in a study of human T cells and chemical hapten exposure. TCRdb reprocessed the RACE reads with MiXCR, giving one entry per CDR3 protein. The sample has some 120,000 distinct CDR3 sequences, around 8.2% seen once. Time point indicated: healthy volunteer bleed at 2 weeks. Unfractionated whole blood yielded total RNA. The specimen sequenced was whole blood. The receptors derive from a male donor in good health. Some clones in this sample may be carry-over from other donors' samples.

This clonotype appeared a few times. The chain recombines TRBV3-1 with TRBJ2-1; D gene unclear. CDR1 is LGHDT, CDR2 YNNKEL, per germline (reference sequence). This CDR3 has 17 amino acids. Trimming took 0 bases from V and 6 from J, leaving 18 bases between them. Here the CDR3 DNA reads TGTGCCAGCAGCCAAGATGTTGGAGCTCGCTCCGTCAATGAGCAGTTCTTC. It specifies CASSQDVGARSVNEQFF.

This clonotype was seen at least ten times. As DNA, the CDR3 is TGTGCCAGCAGCTCCCGGACTAGCGGGGGCTACGAGCAGTACTTC. Its protein is CASSSRTSGGYEQYF. The chain employs TRBV7-2 and TRBJ2-7, with 13 bases aligning to TRBD2. Germline CDR1 is SGHTA and CDR2 is FQGNSA. V dropped 4 bases and J dropped 3; count of bases not matched to a gene: 3. The length of the CDR3 is 15 residues.

This chain links TRBV10-2 with TRBJ2-1, with TRBD1 identical over 7 bases. From germline, CDR1 is WSHSY and CDR2 SAAADI. The CDR3 sequence is 14 residues long. V shed 6 bases, J shed 2 bases, and the junction held 4 bases outside the gene matches. The CDR3 DNA follows: TGCGCCAGCAGAGACAGGGAAGCCTACAATGAGCAGTTCTTC. Protein product: CASRDREAYNEQFF.

This clonotype occurred many times. The rearrangement links TRBV6-1 to TRBJ2-3, with 7 nucleotides matching TRBD1. V lost 2 bases and J lost 2; bases outside the gene matches: 7. CDR1 MNHNS and CDR2 SASEGT come from the germline V gene. The CDR3 consists of 16 residues. The DNA of the CDR3 is TGTGCCAGCAGTGAACCTAAGGGACAGTCCACAGATACGCAGTATTTT. Amino acids: CASSEPKGQSTDTQYF.

This clonotype was counted ten times or more. The chain combines TRBV20-1 with TRBJ1-1; no reliable D call. This CDR3 region has 12 residues. CDR1 is DFQATT and CDR2 is SNEGSKA in the germline V gene (reference sequence). The V gene lost 6 bases and the J gene lost 3 bases, with 11 bases spanning the gap. In DNA, the CDR3 is TGCAGTGCCCCGGACGCGGACACTGAAGCTTTCTTT. Protein product: CSAPDADTEAFF.

The chain recombines TRBV29-1 with TRBJ2-1, with 9 bases matching TRBD1. Germline CDR1 reads SQVTM; CDR2 reads ANQGSEA. CDR3 length equals 13 residues. V lost 5 bases to trimming and J lost 9 bases; unmatched junction nucleotides: 8. The CDR3: CSVQGQGRTEQFF. The DNA for the CDR3 is TGCAGCGTTCAAGGACAGGGGAGGACTGAGCAGTTCTTC.

This clonotype was recorded many times. This chain joins TRBV7-9 and TRBJ1-1; D remains ambiguous. V shed 5 bases and J shed 7 bases, with 17 bases lying between them. CDR1 and CDR2 from the germline V gene are SEHNR and FQNEAQ (reference sequence). The length of the CDR3 is 14 residues. DNA for the CDR3: TGTGCCAGCAGCCCAGCACCGGAAGGAATTGAAGCTTTCTTT. It specifies CASSPAPEGIEAFF.

In its sample, this clonotype was seen many times. The CDR3 coding sequence is TGTGCCAGCAGCTTAGCGGCGATCCCGATAAACACTGAAGCTTTCTTT. Translating gives CASSLAAIPINTEAFF. The chain combines TRBV7-9 with TRBJ1-1; D call uncertain. CDR1 is SEHNR and CDR2 is FQNEAQ in the germline V gene (reference sequence). The CDR3 extends over 16 amino acids. V was trimmed by 0 bases and J by 2 bases, leaving 13 bases between them.

This clonotype has just a few counts. This sequence joins TRBV23-1 and TRBJ2-7; 12 bases map to TRBD2. TRBV23-1 is an ORF, with its function uncertain. The CDR3 is 20 residues long. After removal of 0 bases from V and 0 bases from J, the junction contained 12 bases not matched to a gene. The CDR3 nucleotides are TGCGCCAGCAGTCAATCCGGACTTCGGACTAGCGGGAATCACTCCTACGAGCAGTACTTC. Its protein product is CASSQSGLRTSGNHSYEQYF.